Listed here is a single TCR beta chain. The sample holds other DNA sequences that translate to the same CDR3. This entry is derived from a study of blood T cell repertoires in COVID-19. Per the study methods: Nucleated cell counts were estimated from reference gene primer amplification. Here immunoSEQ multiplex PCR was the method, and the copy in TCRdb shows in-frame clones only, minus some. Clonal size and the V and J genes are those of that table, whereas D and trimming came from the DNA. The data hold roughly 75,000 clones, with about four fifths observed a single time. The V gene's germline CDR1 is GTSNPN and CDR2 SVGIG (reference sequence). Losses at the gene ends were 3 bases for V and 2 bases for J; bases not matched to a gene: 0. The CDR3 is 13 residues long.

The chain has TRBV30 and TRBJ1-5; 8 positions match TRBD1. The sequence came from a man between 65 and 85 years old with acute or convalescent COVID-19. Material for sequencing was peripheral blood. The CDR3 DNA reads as TGTGCCTGGAGGGACAGGGGCAATCAGCCCCAGCATTTT. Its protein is CAWRDRGNQPQHF.